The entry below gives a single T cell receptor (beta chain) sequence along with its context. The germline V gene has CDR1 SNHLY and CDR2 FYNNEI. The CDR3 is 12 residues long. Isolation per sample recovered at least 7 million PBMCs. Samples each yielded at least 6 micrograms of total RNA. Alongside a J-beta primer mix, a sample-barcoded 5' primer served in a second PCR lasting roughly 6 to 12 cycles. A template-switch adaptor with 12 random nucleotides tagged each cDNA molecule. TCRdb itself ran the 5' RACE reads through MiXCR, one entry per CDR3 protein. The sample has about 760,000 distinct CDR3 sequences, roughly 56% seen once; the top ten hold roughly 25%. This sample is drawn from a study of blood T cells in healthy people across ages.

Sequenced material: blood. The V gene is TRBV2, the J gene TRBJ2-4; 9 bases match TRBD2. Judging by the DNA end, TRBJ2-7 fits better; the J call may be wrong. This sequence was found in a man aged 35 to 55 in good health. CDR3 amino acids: CAAQREEHEQYF. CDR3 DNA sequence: TGTGCCGCTCAGCGGGAGGAGCACGAGCAGTACTTC.